This note documents a single TCR beta chain sequence. Sequencing used immunoSEQ multiplex PCR; TCRdb keeps in-frame clones, though not all of them. The data show some 80,000 clones, about 78% seen once. This sample was taken from a study of blood T cell repertoires in COVID-19. The sample taken for sequencing was peripheral blood. The source of this sequence is a man in his sixties with COVID-19, enrolled during active disease.

The CDR3 DNA reads as TGCAGCGTTGGGGGCGAAAACATTCAGTACTTC. Translation gives CSVGGENIQYF. This chain connects TRBV29-1 to TRBJ2-4; D possibly corresponds to TRBD1 (5 bases). V lost 4 bases and J 5 bases, leaving 6 bases between the germline ends. Germline loops: CDR1 SQVTM, CDR2 ANQGSEA. The CDR3 covers 11 residues. Looking up the rest from reference TRBV29-1 and TRBJ2-4 gives the full variable domain: SAVISQKPSRDICQRGTSLTIQCQVDSQVTMMFWYRQQPGQSLTLIATANQGSEATYESGFVIDKFPISRPNLTFSTLTVSNMSPEDSSIYLCSVGGENIQYFGAGTRLSVL.